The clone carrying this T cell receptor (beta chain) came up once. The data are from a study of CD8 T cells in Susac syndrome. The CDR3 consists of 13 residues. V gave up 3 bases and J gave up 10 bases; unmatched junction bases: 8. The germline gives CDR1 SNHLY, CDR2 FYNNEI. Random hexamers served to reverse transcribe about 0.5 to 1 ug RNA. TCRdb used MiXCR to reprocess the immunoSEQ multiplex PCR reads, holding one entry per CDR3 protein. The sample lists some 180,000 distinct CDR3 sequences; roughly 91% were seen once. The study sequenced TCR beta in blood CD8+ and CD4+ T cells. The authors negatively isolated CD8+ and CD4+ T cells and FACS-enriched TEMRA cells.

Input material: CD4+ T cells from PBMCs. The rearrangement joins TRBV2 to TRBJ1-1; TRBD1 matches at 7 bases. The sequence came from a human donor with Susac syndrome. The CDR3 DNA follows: TGTGCCAGCAGTGAGGGGTCAGGGGGGGGAGCTTTCTTT. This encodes CASSEGSGGGAFF.